What follows are 4 T cell receptor beta chains derived from one specimen sequenced in a study of cytomegalovirus exposure and HLA in healthy donors. PCR used 60 Vbeta primers and 13 Jbeta primers. Method: immunoSEQ multiplex PCR; TCRdb's copy keeps in-frame clones and lacks some. Found here are roughly 80,000 clones, approximately 70% of them singletons; the top ten hold roughly 5.2%. Source material: PBMCs. The receptors come from a man aged 60-69 years in good health and CMV-seropositive.

This clone was found a few times. The chain has TRBV6-4 and TRBJ1-6; D perhaps matches TRBD1 (6 bases). Germline V gene data show CDR1 as MRHNA and CDR2 as SNTAGT. V lost 6 bases and J lost 14, with 17 bases in between. The CDR3 is 13 amino acids. CDR3 coding DNA: TGTGCCAGCAGGACCCACACGGGGGGCACCCTCCACTTT. This sequence encodes CASRTHTGGTLHF.

This chain uses TRBV6-6 with TRBJ2-7, with D possibly TRBD2 on 6 matching bases. The length of the CDR3 is 14 residues. The V gene's germline CDR1 is MNHNY and CDR2 SVGAGI (reference sequence). Trimming shortened V by 11 bases and J by 6 bases, and 23 bases separated the two germline ends. DNA of the CDR3: TGTGCCGGATCGGACGGGGGAGAACTCGGCGAGCAGTACTTC. The encoded protein is CAGSDGGELGEQYF.

The gene calls are TRBV6-6 and TRBJ2-3, with unresolved D. Trimming pared 4 bases from V and 0 bases from J, leaving 8 bases between. The CDR3 extends over 14 amino acids. CDR1 is MNHNY and CDR2 is SVGAGI in the germline V gene (reference sequence). The CDR3 DNA follows: TGTGCCAGCAGTTTCAGTGCTAGCACAGATACGCAGTATTTT. Protein product: CASSFSASTDTQYF.

This clone was seen a few times. The J gene is TRBJ2-5, the V gene TRBV4-2; perhaps TRBD2 as D (5 bases). Germline V CDR1 and CDR2: LGHNA, YNFKEQ. The CDR3 has 15 amino acids. Between the trimmed V and J ends, which lost 0 bases and 2 bases, there was a span of 10 bases. CDR3 region: CASSQDWSGQETQYF. As DNA, the CDR3 is TGTGCCAGCAGCCAAGATTGGAGCGGACAAGAGACCCAGTACTTC.